Listed below are T cell receptor beta chains from one sample, sequenced in a study of cytomegalovirus exposure and HLA in healthy donors. Sequenced by immunoSEQ multiplex PCR; TCRdb stores in-frame clones only, minus some. The top ten hold 6.5% of the sample, which has 200,000 or so clones, around 86% seen once. Material: PBMCs. These receptors came from a woman aged 50 to 60 in good health and CMV-seropositive. Both conserved end residues are part of each CDR3. Fields, in order: D gene, J gene, clone size, V gene, CDR3 length, CDR3 protein, CDR3 DNA. A D gene is named only where the DNA matches it firmly. Expanded clones get a size class; other rows say once, few or many, or leave the size out.

D: .
J: TRBJ2-7
size: .
V: TRBV6-5
length: 16
CDR3: CASSYSVYGDTYEQYF
DNA: TGTGCCAGCAGTTACTCAGTCTACGGGGATACCTACGAGCAGTACTTC

D: TRBD1
J: TRBJ2-2
size: .
V: TRBV7-9
length: 18
CDR3: CASSSTGTGILNTGELFF
DNA: TGTGCCAGCAGCTCAACCGGGACAGGGATACTGAACACCGGGGAGCTGTTTTTT

D: .
J: TRBJ2-1
size: few
V: TRBV10-3
length: 12
CDR3: CAISGDYNEQFF
DNA: TGTGCCATCAGCGGGGATTACAATGAGCAGTTCTTC

D: TRBD1
J: TRBJ1-3
size: once
V: TRBV23-1
length: 11
CDR3: CASSQSAGQGF
DNA: TGCGCCAGCAGTCAATCGGCGGGACAGGGCTTT

D: .
J: TRBJ2-5
size: few
V: TRBV7-2
length: 11
CDR3: CASSPAGAWYF
DNA: TGTGCCAGCAGCCCAGCAGGGGCTTGGTACTTC

D: .
J: TRBJ1-1
size: .
V: TRBV5-5
length: 14
CDR3: CASSFERGDTEAFF
DNA: TGTGCCAGCAGCTTTGAAAGGGGCGATACTGAAGCTTTCTTT

D: TRBD2
J: TRBJ2-1
size: .
V: TRBV28
length: 15
CDR3: CASSFLAGESWEQFF
DNA: TGTGCCAGCAGTTTTCTAGCGGGAGAATCTTGGGAGCAGTTCTTC

D: .
J: TRBJ1-4
size: few
V: TRBV5-1
length: 16
CDR3: CASSLGIPGYNEKLFF
DNA: TGCGCCAGCAGCTTGGGGATCCCAGGCTATAATGAAAAACTGTTTTTT

D: .
J: TRBJ2-7
size: .
V: TRBV19
length: 11
CDR3: CASRGSYEQYF
DNA: TGTGCCAGTCGCGGCTCCTACGAGCAGTACTTC

D: TRBD2
J: TRBJ2-1
size: .
V: TRBV4-1
length: 16
CDR3: CASSQPEREGKNEQFF
DNA: TGCGCCAGCAGCCAACCTGAGCGGGAGGGGAAGAATGAGCAGTTCTTC

D: .
J: TRBJ2-5
size: .
V: TRBV9
length: 13
CDR3: CASSVATRETQYF
DNA: TGTGCCAGCAGCGTAGCTACGAGAGAGACCCAGTACTTC

D: .
J: TRBJ2-2
size: .
V: TRBV28
length: 16
CDR3: CASSLQRAIGTGELFF
DNA: TGTGCCAGCAGTTTGCAGAGGGCAATCGGGACCGGGGAGCTGTTTTTT

D: .
J: TRBJ2-2
size: .
V: TRBV7-6
length: 16
CDR3: CASSLRQRSNTGELFF
DNA: TGTGCCAGCAGTTTAAGACAGCGTTCGAACACCGGGGAGCTGTTTTTT

D: TRBD1
J: TRBJ2-7
size: .
V: TRBV28
length: 13
CDR3: CASASRGQGEQYF
DNA: TGTGCCAGCGCCAGCAGGGGGCAAGGCGAGCAGTACTTC

D: TRBD2
J: TRBJ2-1
size: .
V: TRBV28
length: 16
CDR3: CASSLYTSGGYNEQFF
DNA: TGTGCCAGCAGTTTATACACTAGCGGGGGGTACAATGAGCAGTTCTTC

D: TRBD1
J: TRBJ1-2
size: .
V: TRBV6-5
length: 14
CDR3: CASRTGAVRGGYTF
DNA: TGTGCCAGCAGGACAGGGGCCGTCCGGGGTGGCTACACCTTC